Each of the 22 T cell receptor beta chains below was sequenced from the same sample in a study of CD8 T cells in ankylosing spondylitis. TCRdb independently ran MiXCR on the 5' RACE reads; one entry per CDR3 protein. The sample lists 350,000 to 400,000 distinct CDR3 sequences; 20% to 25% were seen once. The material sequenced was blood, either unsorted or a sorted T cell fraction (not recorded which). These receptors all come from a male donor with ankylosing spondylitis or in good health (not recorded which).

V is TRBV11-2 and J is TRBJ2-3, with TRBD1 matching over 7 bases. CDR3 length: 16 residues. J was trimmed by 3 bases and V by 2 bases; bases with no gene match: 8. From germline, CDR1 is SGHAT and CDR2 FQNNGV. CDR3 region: CASSLRTGDRTDTQYF. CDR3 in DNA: TGTGCCAGCAGCTTACGTACAGGGGACAGAACAGATACGCAGTATTTT.

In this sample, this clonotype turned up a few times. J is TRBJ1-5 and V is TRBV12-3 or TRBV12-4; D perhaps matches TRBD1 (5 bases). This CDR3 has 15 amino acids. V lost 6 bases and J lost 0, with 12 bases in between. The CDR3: CASSIGGFSNQPQHF. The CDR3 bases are TGTGCCAGCAGCATCGGGGGGTTTAGCAATCAGCCCCAGCATTTT.

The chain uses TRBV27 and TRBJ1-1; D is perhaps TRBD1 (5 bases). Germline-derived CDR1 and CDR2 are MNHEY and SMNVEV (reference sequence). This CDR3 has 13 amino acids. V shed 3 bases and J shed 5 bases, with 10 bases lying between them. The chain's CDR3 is CASSLGVLTEAFF. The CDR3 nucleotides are TGTGCCAGCAGTTTGGGGGTATTAACTGAAGCTTTCTTT.

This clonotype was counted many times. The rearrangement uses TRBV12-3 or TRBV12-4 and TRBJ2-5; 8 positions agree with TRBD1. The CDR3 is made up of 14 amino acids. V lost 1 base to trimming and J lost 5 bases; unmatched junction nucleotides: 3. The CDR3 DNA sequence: TGTGCCAGCAGTTTAGGGACAGGGTTGGAGACCCAGTACTTC. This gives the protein CASSLGTGLETQYF.

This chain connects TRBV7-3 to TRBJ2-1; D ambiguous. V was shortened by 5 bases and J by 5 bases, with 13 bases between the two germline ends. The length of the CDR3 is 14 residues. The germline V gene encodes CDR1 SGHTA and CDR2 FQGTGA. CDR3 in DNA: TGTGCCAGCAGCCTTGGGGTGGGCCACAATGAGCAGTTCTTC. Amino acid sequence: CASSLGVGHNEQFF.

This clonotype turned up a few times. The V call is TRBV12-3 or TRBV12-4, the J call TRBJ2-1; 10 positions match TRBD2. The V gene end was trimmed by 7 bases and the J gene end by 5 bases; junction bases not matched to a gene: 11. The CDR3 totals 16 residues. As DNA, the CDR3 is TGTGCCAGCATGACCGCCGGGACTAGCGAAAACAATGAGCAGTTCTTC. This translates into CASMTAGTSENNEQFF.

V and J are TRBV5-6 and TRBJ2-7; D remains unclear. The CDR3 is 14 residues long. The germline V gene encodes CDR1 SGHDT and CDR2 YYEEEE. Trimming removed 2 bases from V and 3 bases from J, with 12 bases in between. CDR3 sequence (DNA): TGTGCCAGCAGCTTCCAGACACGATTCTACGAGCAGTACTTC. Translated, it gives CASSFQTRFYEQYF.

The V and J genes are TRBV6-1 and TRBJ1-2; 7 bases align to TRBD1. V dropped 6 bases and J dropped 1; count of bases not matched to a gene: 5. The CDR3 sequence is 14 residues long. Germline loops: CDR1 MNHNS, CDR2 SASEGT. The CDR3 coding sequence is TGTGCCAGCAGAGACAGGGAGTATAACTATGGCTACACCTTC. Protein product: CASRDREYNYGYTF.

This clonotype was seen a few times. Written as DNA, the CDR3 is TGTGCCAGCAGTTTATTGGTCGGTGGCGTCACAGATACGCAGTATTTT. Amino acids: CASSLLVGGVTDTQYF. This chain links TRBV27 with TRBJ2-3, with unresolved D. Germline V lookup: CDR1 MNHEY, CDR2 SMNVEV (reference sequence). The CDR3 spans 16 residues. Trimming cost V 1 base and J 2 bases, with 13 bases left between them.

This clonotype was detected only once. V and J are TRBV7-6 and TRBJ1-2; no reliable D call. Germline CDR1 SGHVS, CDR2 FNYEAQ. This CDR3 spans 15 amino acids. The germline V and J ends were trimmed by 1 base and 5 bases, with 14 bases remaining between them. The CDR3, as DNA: TGTGCCAGCAGCTTAGTGTACGGAGAAGGATATGGCTACACCTTC. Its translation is CASSLVYGEGYGYTF.

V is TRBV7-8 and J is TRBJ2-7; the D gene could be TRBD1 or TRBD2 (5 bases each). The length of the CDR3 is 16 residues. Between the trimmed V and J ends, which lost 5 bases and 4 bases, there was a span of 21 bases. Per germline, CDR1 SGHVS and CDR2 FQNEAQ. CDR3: CASSQRGPPGVYEQYF. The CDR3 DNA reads TGTGCCAGCAGCCAAAGGGGACCGCCCGGGGTATACGAGCAGTACTTC.

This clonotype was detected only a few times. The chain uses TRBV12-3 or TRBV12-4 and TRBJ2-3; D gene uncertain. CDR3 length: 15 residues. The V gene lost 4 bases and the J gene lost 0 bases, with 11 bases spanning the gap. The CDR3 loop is CASSSAGESTDTQYF. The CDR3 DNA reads TGTGCCAGCAGTTCCGCCGGAGAGAGCACAGATACGCAGTATTTT.

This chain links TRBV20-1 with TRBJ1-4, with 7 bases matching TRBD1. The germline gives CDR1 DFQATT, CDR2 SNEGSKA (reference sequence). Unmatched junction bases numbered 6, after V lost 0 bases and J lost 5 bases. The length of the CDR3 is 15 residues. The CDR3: CSARDPDRSNEKLFF. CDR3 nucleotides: TGCAGTGCTAGAGACCCGGACAGGAGCAATGAAAAACTGTTTTTT.

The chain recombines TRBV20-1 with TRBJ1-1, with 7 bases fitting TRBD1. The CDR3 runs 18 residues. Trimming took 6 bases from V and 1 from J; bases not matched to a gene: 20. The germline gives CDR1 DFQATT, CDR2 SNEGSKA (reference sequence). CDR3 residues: CSANGPLKGASRNTEAFF. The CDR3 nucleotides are TGCAGTGCCAATGGCCCTTTAAAGGGGGCATCTCGGAACACTGAAGCTTTCTTT.

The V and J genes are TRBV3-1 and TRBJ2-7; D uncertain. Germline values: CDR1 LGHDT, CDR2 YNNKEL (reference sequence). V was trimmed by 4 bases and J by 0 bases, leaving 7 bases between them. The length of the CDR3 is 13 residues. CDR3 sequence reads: CASSLHDSYEQYF. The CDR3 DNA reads TGTGCCAGCAGCCTCCACGACTCCTACGAGCAGTACTTC.

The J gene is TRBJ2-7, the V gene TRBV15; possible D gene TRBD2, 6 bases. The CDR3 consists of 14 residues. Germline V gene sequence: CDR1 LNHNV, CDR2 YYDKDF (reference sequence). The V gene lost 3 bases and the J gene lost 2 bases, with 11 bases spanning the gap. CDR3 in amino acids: CATSSGGNPYEQYF. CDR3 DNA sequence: TGTGCCACCAGCAGTGGAGGGAACCCCTACGAGCAGTACTTC.

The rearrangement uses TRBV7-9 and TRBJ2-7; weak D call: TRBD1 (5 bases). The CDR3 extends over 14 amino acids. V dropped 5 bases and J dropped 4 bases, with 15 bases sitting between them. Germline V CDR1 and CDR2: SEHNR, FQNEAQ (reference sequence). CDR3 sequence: CASSTSLREYEQYF. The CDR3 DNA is TGTGCCAGCAGCACAAGTCTCAGGGAATACGAGCAGTACTTC.

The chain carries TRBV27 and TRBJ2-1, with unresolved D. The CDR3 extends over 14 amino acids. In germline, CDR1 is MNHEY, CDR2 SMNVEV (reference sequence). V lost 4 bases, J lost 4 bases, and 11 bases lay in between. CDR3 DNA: TGTGCCAGCAGTTCGGGCAGCTTATACAATGAGCAGTTCTTC. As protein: CASSSGSLYNEQFF.

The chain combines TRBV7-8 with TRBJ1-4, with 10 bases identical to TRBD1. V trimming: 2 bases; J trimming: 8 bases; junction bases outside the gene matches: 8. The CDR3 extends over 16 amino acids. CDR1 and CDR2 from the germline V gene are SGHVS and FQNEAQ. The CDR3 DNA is TGTGCCAGCAGCTTAAATTTCGGGACAGGGGACGAAAAACTGTTTTTT. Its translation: CASSLNFGTGDEKLFF.

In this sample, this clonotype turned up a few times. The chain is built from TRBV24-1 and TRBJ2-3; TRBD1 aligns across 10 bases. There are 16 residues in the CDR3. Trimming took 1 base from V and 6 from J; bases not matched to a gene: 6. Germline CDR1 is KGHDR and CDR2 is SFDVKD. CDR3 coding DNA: TGTGCCACCAGTGATTTATCGGGACAGGGGATTGATACGCAGTATTTT. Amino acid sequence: CATSDLSGQGIDTQYF.

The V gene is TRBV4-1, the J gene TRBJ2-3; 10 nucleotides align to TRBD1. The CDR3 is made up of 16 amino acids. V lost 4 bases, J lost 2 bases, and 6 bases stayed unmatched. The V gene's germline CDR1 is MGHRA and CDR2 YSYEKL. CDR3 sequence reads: CASSPSGTGVTDTQYF. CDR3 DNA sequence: TGCGCCAGCAGCCCCTCCGGGACAGGGGTCACAGATACGCAGTATTTT.

The DNA for the CDR3 is TGCAGTGCTAGGGCGTCAGTGCATCATGATGAGCAGTTCTTC. Residues: CSARASVHHDEQFF. The V and J genes are TRBV20-1 and TRBJ2-1; the D is unclear. This CDR3 is built from 14 residues. Germline V gene data show CDR1 as DFQATT and CDR2 as SNEGSKA (reference sequence). V gave up 3 bases and J gave up 8 bases, with 17 bases separating them.